This T cell receptor (beta chain) was observed in a study of cytomegalovirus exposure and HLA in healthy donors. Study results and limitations: TCR beta V- and J-gene trimming, according to a later analysis, was linked to a missense DCLRE1C variant. Specificity for CMV antigens was confirmed in vitro for three of the CMV-associated chains. Roughly uniform sequencing depth across donors was assumed, possibly incorrectly.

Per germline, CDR1 MDHEN and CDR2 SYDVKM. V gave up 6 bases and J gave up 9 bases, with 21 bases separating them. This CDR3 has 15 residues. Turning to this clone: Its antigen is still unknown.

It was with 60 Vbeta and 13 Jbeta primers that the PCR ran. TCRdb's copy holds only in-frame clones and misses some; the assay was immunoSEQ multiplex PCR. The data contain roughly 120,000 clones, 76% of them singletons. The receptor comes from a man in his fifties or sixties in good health and CMV-seronegative. What was sequenced was PBMCs. The chain combines TRBV28 with TRBJ1-5; possibly TRBD1 for D (6 bases). CDR3 region: CASREREGGIRPQHF. DNA of the CDR3: TGTGCCAGCAGAGAAAGAGAGGGGGGGATTCGGCCCCAGCATTTT.